The clone carrying this T cell receptor (beta chain) occurred a few times. The data belong to a study of blood T cell repertoires in COVID-19. About the research overall: T cells, B-cell-depleted T cells, or PBMCs supplied cDNA or gDNA.

Trimming shortened V by 3 bases and J by 7 bases, and 9 bases separated the two germline ends. In germline, CDR1 is DFQATT, CDR2 SNEGSKA (reference sequence). CDR3 length: 11 amino acids. Using immunoSEQ multiplex PCR, the repertoire was profiled, and TCRdb retains in-frame clones only, with some absent. The sample yields over 200,000 clones, just under 90% seen once. Sequencing input: PBMCs or T cells enriched from blood (not recorded which). This receptor was taken from a man aged 25 to 40 who had recovered from COVID-19. The V gene is TRBV20-1, the J gene TRBJ1-2, with D possibly being TRBD1 (6 bases). CDR3 bases: TGCAGTGCTAGTACAGGGTTTGGCTACACCTTC. Translated: CSASTGFGYTF.